A selection of T cell receptor beta chains follows, all from one sample in a study of T cells in Graves' hyperthyroidism and ophthalmopathy. TCRdb reprocessed the multiplex PCR reads via MiXCR and lists one record per CDR3 protein. The repertoire consists of more than 350,000 distinct CDR3 sequences, with 15% occurring once and the leading ten covering approximately 32%. The sequenced sample consisted of blood. The origin of the receptors is a woman in her thirties with Graves' hyperthyroidism. The CDR3 runs from the conserved cysteine through the conserved F or W. D genes are given only for firm matches. Size is stated for part of the rows, as once, few or many counts, or as a class when the clone is expanded.

d_call	v_call	clone_size	j_call	cdr3_aa	cdr3_nt
NA	TRBV12-3/TRBV12-4	many	TRBJ1-5	CASSSHWESNQPQHF	TGTGCCAGCAGTTCCCACTGGGAAAGCAATCAGCCCCAGCATTTT
NA	TRBV7-8	few	TRBJ2-7	CASSFFAEYEQYF	TGTGCCAGCAGCTTCTTCGCGGAGTACGAGCAGTACTTC
NA	TRBV28	many	TRBJ1-2	CASSFLGGDGYTF	TGTGCCAGCAGTTTTTTGGGGGGCGACGGCTACACCTTC
NA	TRBV10-3	few	TRBJ1-5	CAISRVGGTDSNQPQHF	TGTGCCATCAGCAGGGTTGGGGGGACGGATAGCAATCAGCCCCAGCATTTT
TRBD2	TRBV11-2	many	TRBJ2-3	CASTLSGSSTDTQYF	TGTGCCAGCACTCTAAGCGGGAGTTCCACAGATACGCAGTATTTT
NA	TRBV28	few	TRBJ2-7	CASSFWTGSYEQYF	TGTGCCAGCAGCTTTTGGACCGGCTCCTACGAGCAGTACTTC
TRBD1	TRBV20-1	few	TRBJ1-1	CSATPGGRTEAFF	TGCAGTGCCACGCCAGGGGGCCGAACTGAAGCTTTCTTT
NA	TRBV2	NA	TRBJ2-1	CASSGMRGSYNEQFF	TGTGCCAGCAGTGGCATGAGGGGCTCCTACAATGAGCAGTTCTTC
NA	TRBV12-5	many	TRBJ2-7	CASGFGPDYEQYF	TGTGCTAGTGGTTTTGGCCCAGACTACGAGCAGTACTTC
TRBD1	TRBV10-2	NA	TRBJ2-5	CASSELDRGPETQYF	TGCGCCAGCAGTGAGTTGGACAGGGGGCCAGAGACCCAGTACTTC
TRBD1	TRBV6-2/TRBV6-3	few	TRBJ2-2	CASRTGTGGTGELFF	TGTGCCAGCAGAACGGGGACAGGGGGCACCGGGGAGCTGTTTTTT
NA	TRBV9	few	TRBJ2-1	CASSFTSMSSYNEQFF	TGTGCCAGCAGCTTTACTAGCATGAGCTCCTACAATGAGCAGTTCTTC
NA	TRBV28	NA	TRBJ1-1	CASSVWDTDPAFF	TGTGCCAGCAGTGTCTGGGACACGGACCCAGCTTTCTTT
NA	TRBV11-2	NA	TRBJ2-3	CASSLDHEGWVTGTQYF	TGTGCCAGCAGCTTAGATCATGAGGGGTGGGTCACAGGTACGCAGTATTTT
TRBD2	TRBV3-1	NA	TRBJ2-3	CASSQEFEREVFTDTQYF	TGTGCCAGCAGCCAAGAATTCGAGCGGGAGGTTTTCACAGATACGCAGTATTTT
NA	TRBV7-9	NA	TRBJ2-5	CASTQLEETQYF	TGTGCCAGCACACAATTAGAAGAGACCCAGTACTTC
NA	TRBV27	NA	TRBJ1-2	CATAPGRAQYGYTF	TGTGCCACCGCCCCCGGCAGGGCTCAATATGGCTACACCTTC
NA	TRBV27	many	TRBJ2-2	CATARGNTGELFF	TGTGCCACCGCCAGGGGGAACACCGGGGAGCTGTTTTTT
NA	TRBV7-9	few	TRBJ2-2	CASSPTGTGKNTGELFF	TGTGCCAGCAGCCCTACCGGAACAGGGAAAAACACCGGGGAGCTGTTTTTT
TRBD2	TRBV27	few	TRBJ2-3	CASSPLTSRTDTQYF	TGTGCCAGCAGTCCCCTGACTAGCAGAACAGATACGCAGTATTTT
TRBD2	TRBV3-1	many	TRBJ2-1	CASSQDTPASGRYEQFF	TGTGCCAGCAGCCAAGATACCCCGGCTAGCGGGAGGTATGAGCAGTTCTTC
NA	TRBV20-1	NA	TRBJ1-5	CSALAPGPLGQPQHF	TGCAGTGCTTTGGCCCCGGGACCTCTGGGGCAGCCCCAGCATTTT
TRBD2	TRBV6-5	many	TRBJ2-5	CASSYQRGLQETQYF	TGTGCCAGCAGTTACCAGCGGGGCCTACAAGAGACCCAGTACTTC
NA	TRBV19	NA	TRBJ2-6	CASSMAYGGANVLTF	TGTGCCAGTAGTATGGCTTACGGTGGGGCCAACGTCCTGACTTTC
NA	TRBV12-3/TRBV12-4	many	TRBJ1-4	CASSLQVANEKLFF	TGTGCCAGCAGTTTACAGGTGGCTAATGAAAAACTGTTTTTT
NA	TRBV5-5	many	TRBJ2-7	CASSFRFIDGNSYEQYF	TGTGCCAGCAGCTTTCGGTTTATCGACGGAAACTCCTACGAGCAGTACTTC
TRBD2	TRBV29-1	NA	TRBJ2-3	CSVRVKPAVTSGSEGGDTQYF	TGCAGCGTTAGAGTCAAACCAGCCGTCACTAGCGGGAGTGAGGGGGGAGATACGCAGTATTTT
NA	TRBV6-2/TRBV6-3	NA	TRBJ2-7	CASRTGTSYEQYF	TGTGCCAGCAGGACCGGGACCTCCTACGAGCAGTACTTC
NA	TRBV10-3	few	TRBJ2-3	CAINLSSGTDTQYF	TGTGCCATCAACCTTTCTTCCGGCACAGATACGCAGTATTTT
NA	TRBV9	NA	TRBJ1-6	CASSERGGNSPLHF	TGTGCCAGCAGCGAGAGGGGTGGTAATTCACCCCTCCACTTT
NA	TRBV5-1	few	TRBJ2-2	CASSWDAANTGELFF	TGCGCCAGCAGCTGGGACGCCGCGAACACCGGGGAGCTGTTTTTT
TRBD2	TRBV12-3/TRBV12-4	many	TRBJ2-2	CASSSGGDTGELFF	TGTGCCAGCAGTTCCGGGGGGGACACCGGGGAGCTGTTTTTT
TRBD2	TRBV5-1	few	TRBJ2-7	CASSTTSGRDEQYF	TGCGCCAGCAGCACGACTAGCGGGAGAGATGAGCAGTACTTC
TRBD2	TRBV13	many	TRBJ2-1	CASSPRLAGHEQFF	TGTGCCAGCAGCCCACGACTAGCGGGACATGAGCAGTTCTTC
NA	TRBV27	many	TRBJ1-1	CASSQGPGYTEAFF	TGTGCCAGCAGTCAGGGACCCGGGTATACTGAAGCTTTCTTT
NA	TRBV12-3/TRBV12-4	many	TRBJ2-7	CASSSLDSPSYEQYF	TGTGCCAGCAGTTCCCTGGACAGTCCCTCCTACGAGCAGTACTTC